The clone carrying this T cell receptor beta chain was found a few times. Its antigen remains unidentified. The junction had 6 bases not matched to a gene; V was cut back by 5 bases and J by 3 bases. There are 14 residues in the CDR3. TCRdb ran MiXCR on the 5' RACE reads and lists one entry per CDR3 protein. The repertoire has roughly 310,000 distinct CDR3 sequences, roughly 15% of them found once; the top ten carry about a fifth. The source of the sample is a study of T-cell memory formation after mild COVID-19. Study results and limitations: Pre-infection memory harbored some responding clones, suggesting cross-reactive memory joined. What remained unconfirmed was the SARS-CoV-2 specificity of second-wave clones peaking on day 37. CD4+ bias marked clones expanding day 15 to 37, unlike balanced contracting clones.

Sample: PBMCs or a T cell subset sorted from them (not recorded which). This sequence joins TRBV12-3 or TRBV12-4 and TRBJ2-7; 8 bases fit TRBD1. The TCR was taken from a man aged 18 to 29 who had mild COVID-19 (a few samples of this study predate the infection). Cell type and time point are not known. CDR3 coding DNA: TGTGCCAGCAGTCAACAGGGGGGTGGCTACGAGCAGTACTTC. As protein: CASSQQGGGYEQYF.